Below are 17 T cell receptor beta chains sequenced from a single sample in a study of blood T cell repertoires in COVID-19 (dated by TCRdb to the early 2020s). The method was the immunoSEQ multiplex PCR assay. Held by TCRdb, this immuneACCESS table contains in-frame sequences only and omits some clones. Under half of the omission traces to an unresolved V gene where checked; the cause of the rest is unknown. The sample table holds about 250,000 clones, of which 80% to 95% were seen once. Of the sample, over 0.65% is held by the ten largest clones. Sample: peripheral blood. The receptors were sampled from a man aged 25-45 years with COVID-19, enrolled during active disease.

This chain connects TRBV6-5 to TRBJ1-3; 7 bases are a match to TRBD1. The CDR3 spans 15 residues. Germline lookup yields CDR1 MNHEY and CDR2 SVGAGI. The V gene end was trimmed by 6 bases and the J gene end by 4 bases; junction bases not matched to a gene: 9. The CDR3 DNA reads as TGTGCCAGCAGCTCCTCAGGGGGGTCGGGAAACACCATATATTTT. As protein: CASSSSGGSGNTIYF.

This clone was detected only once. The chain uses TRBV30 and TRBJ1-5, with D uncertain. The germline gives CDR1 GTSNPN, CDR2 SVGIG (reference sequence). Trimming pared 0 bases from V and 4 bases from J, leaving 7 bases between. CDR3 length: 13 amino acids. CDR3 in DNA: TGTGCCTGGAGTGTATCCCCAAATCAGCCCCAGCATTTT. Protein sequence: CAWSVSPNQPQHF.

This clone was detected only once. The chain combines TRBV2 with TRBJ2-6, with 11 bases identical to TRBD1. From germline, CDR1 is SNHLY and CDR2 FYNNEI. Germline trimming cut 6 bases from V and 2 bases from J; bases unmatched to any gene: 6. The CDR3 consists of 17 residues. CDR3 nucleotide sequence: TGTGCCAGCAGAACCGGACAGGGGGCGGCTGGGGCCAACGTCCTGACTTTC. Translating gives CASRTGQGAAGANVLTF.

V usage is TRBV6-5 and J usage is TRBJ1-1; D might be TRBD1 (5 bases). The CDR3 is made up of 13 amino acids. CDR1 is MNHEY and CDR2 is SVGAGI in the germline V gene. The V end lost 4 bases, the J end lost 1 base, and 7 bases lay between the germline ends. This CDR3 reads CASSFTGNTEAFF. CDR3 coding DNA: TGTGCCAGCAGTTTCACAGGGAACACTGAAGCTTTCTTT.

The CDR3 nucleotides are TGTGCCAGCACGGGACACAATAATTCACCCCTCCACTTT. Amino acid sequence: CASTGHNNSPLHF. The genes are TRBV6-7 and TRBJ1-6; possibly TRBD1 for D (6 bases). TRBV6-7 is an ORF; its function is uncertain. Trimming left V 7 bases short and J 5 bases short, with 9 bases between. This CDR3 has 13 amino acids.

The gene calls are TRBV5-6 and TRBJ1-2; TRBD1 matches 9 bases. Per germline, CDR1 SGHDT and CDR2 YYEEEE. J was trimmed by 5 bases and V by 2 bases; bases with no gene match: 7. This CDR3 is built from 15 residues. The CDR3: CASSLPTGGAYGYTF. The CDR3 DNA reads TGTGCCAGCAGCTTACCCACAGGGGGCGCTTATGGCTACACCTTC.

The chain recombines TRBV11-1 with TRBJ2-2; D not certain. Germline-derived CDR1 and CDR2 are SGHAT and FQDESV (reference sequence). CDR3 size: 15 residues. With 1 base removed from V and 1 base from J, the gap between germline ends came to 7 bases. CDR3 coding DNA: TGTGCCAGCAGCTTAGGTTCCCGGAACACCGGGGAGCTGTTTTTT. Translating it yields CASSLGSRNTGELFF.

In nucleotides, the CDR3 is TGTGCCAGCAGCTTAGTGGCGGGGGGGCACCAGGGTTCCTACGAGCAGTACTTC. This codes for CASSLVAGGHQGSYEQYF. The rearrangement uses TRBV7-9 and TRBJ2-7; 9 positions agree with TRBD2. CDR1 and CDR2 from the germline V gene are SEHNR and FQNEAQ (reference sequence). The J segment lost 1 base and the V segment lost 1 base, leaving 11 bases of the junction unmatched. CDR3 length: 18 residues.

The genes are TRBV20-1 and TRBJ2-3; D remains unclear. The germline CDR1 and CDR2 sequences are DFQATT and SNEGSKA (reference sequence). The CDR3 runs 10 residues. Trimming took off 4 bases at V and 6 bases at J, with 5 bases between the two ends. The CDR3 region has the DNA TGCAGTGCTAACAAGGATACGCAGTATTTT. This sequence encodes CSANKDTQYF.

The chain uses TRBV13 and TRBJ2-1; possibly TRBD2 for D (5 bases). The CDR3 runs 18 residues. V lost 1 base, J lost 1 base, and 17 bases lay in between. Germline CDR1 PRHDT, CDR2 FYEKMQ (reference sequence). CDR3 loop: CASSLAAGPSRSYNEQFF. In DNA form, the CDR3 reads TGTGCCAGCAGCTTAGCCGCGGGTCCATCAAGATCCTACAATGAGCAGTTCTTC.

The V gene is TRBV6-1, the J gene TRBJ1-3; perhaps TRBD1 as D (5 bases). The CDR3 contains 18 residues. With 4 bases removed from V and 0 bases from J, the gap between germline ends came to 19 bases. Germline V gene data show CDR1 as MNHNS and CDR2 as SASEGT. The CDR3 nucleotides are TGTGCCAGCAGTGCCGACCAGTTTGCCAGGGACTCTGGAAACACCATATATTTT. Translating it yields CASSADQFARDSGNTIYF.

This chain uses TRBV5-4 with TRBJ2-1; 8 positions match TRBD1. Per the germline V gene, CDR1 is SGHNT and CDR2 is YYREEE (reference sequence). The ends lost 4 bases at V and 5 bases at J; junction bases unmatched: 5. The CDR3 contains 14 residues. The CDR3 here is CASSADRVDNEQFF. The CDR3, as DNA: TGTGCCAGCAGCGCGGACAGGGTTGACAATGAGCAGTTCTTC.

As DNA, the CDR3 is TGTGCCAGCAGCCTGACAGGGGGCGTCGGCAATGAGCAGTTCTTC. This encodes CASSLTGGVGNEQFF. The J gene is TRBJ2-1, the V gene TRBV5-4; 10 bases align to TRBD1. Germline loops: CDR1 SGHNT, CDR2 YYREEE (reference sequence). Trimming cost V 4 bases and J 6 bases; bases outside gene matches: 7. The CDR3 extends over 15 amino acids.

This chain connects TRBV30 to TRBJ1-2; D gene unclear. V lost 1 base to trimming and J lost 4 bases, with 16 bases between them. Germline V gene data show CDR1 as GTSNPN and CDR2 as SVGIG (reference sequence). The CDR3 is 15 residues long. The CDR3 DNA reads as TGTGCCTGGAGTGGTGCTGCTGCTACTGGCTATGGCTACACCTTC. Translation: CAWSGAAATGYGYTF.

The chain uses TRBV7-9 and TRBJ1-5; TRBD1 is a possible D gene (5 bases). The CDR3 has 14 residues. Germline CDR1 and CDR2: SEHNR and FQNEAQ (reference sequence). Trimming pared 5 bases from V and 9 bases from J, leaving 17 bases between. CDR3 in DNA: TGTGCCAGCAGCCCCTCGGGGGGGATGGGGCCCCAGCATTTT. As protein: CASSPSGGMGPQHF.

The rearrangement joins TRBV5-6 to TRBJ1-1; D remains ambiguous. Germline V CDR1 and CDR2: SGHDT, YYEEEE. V was shortened by 1 base and J by 8 bases, with 12 bases between the two germline ends. CDR3 length: 13 amino acids. The DNA for the CDR3 is TGTGCCAGCAGCTTGATAAGCGAATTCGAAGCTTTCTTT. Translating it yields CASSLISEFEAFF.

J is TRBJ1-4 and V is TRBV25-1, with D tentatively TRBD1 (5 bases). Trimming pared 4 bases from V and 4 bases from J, leaving 19 bases between. This CDR3 comprises 17 residues. CDR1 is MGHDK, CDR2 SYGVNS, per germline. The CDR3 region has the DNA TGTGCCAGCAGTGGCTTTTATGCCGGGGGTAATAATGAAAAACTGTTTTTT. Amino acid sequence: CASSGFYAGGNNEKLFF.